This T cell receptor (beta chain) comes out of a study of radiation and T cells in renal cell carcinoma. Germline loops: CDR1 SGDLS, CDR2 YYNGEE. V shed 5 bases and J 0 bases; nucleotides not matched to a gene: 8. The CDR3 is 17 amino acids. This sample's time point: blood 4 weeks post-SBRT, at nephrectomy. Treatment of the sample: 15 Gy SBRT to primary tumor, nephrectomy 4 weeks later. Nephrectomy followed 15 Gy stereotactic body radiation by 4 weeks. The patient's renal cell carcinoma had clear cell pathology. The repertoire was sequenced with immunoSEQ multiplex PCR; TCRdb's copy has only in-frame clones and lacks some. This sample carries about 90,000 clones, 70% to 90% of them seen once, and the ten largest clones take more than 9%.

The sequenced sample was blood, obtained from a patient whose treatment included radiotherapy and nephrectomy. The receptor comes from a middle-aged man with renal cell carcinoma. The J gene is TRBJ2-6, the V gene TRBV9; the match to TRBD1 covers 7 bases. This CDR3 reads CASSGRQGSSGANVLTF. For the CDR3, the DNA is TGTGCCAGCAGTGGTAGACAGGGCAGCTCTGGGGCCAACGTCCTGACTTTC.